A selection of T cell receptor beta chains follows, all from one sample in a study of spatial heterogeneity in lung cancer. TCRdb re-called the 5' RACE reads with MiXCR, one entry per CDR3 protein. The sample has some 47,000 distinct CDR3 sequences; roughly 7% are singletons. Source: PBMCs, taken at surgery. Receptors originate from a female donor with early-stage non-small cell lung cancer. Both conserved end residues are part of each CDR3. Fields, in order: J gene, clone size, D gene, V gene, CDR3 protein, CDR3 DNA. A D gene is named only where the DNA matches it firmly. The size field is filled for only some rows; it gives once, few, many or a size class.

TRBJ2-6,many,TRBD1,TRBV5-4,CASSFDRGAAGANVLTF,TGTGCCAGCAGCTTCGACAGGGGCGCAGCTGGGGCCAACGTCCTGACTTTC
TRBJ1-3,-,-,TRBV4-2,CASSQPSAPGAGNTIYF,TGTGCCAGCAGCCAACCCTCCGCCCCTGGGGCTGGAAACACCATATATTTT
TRBJ1-2,few,-,TRBV28,CAIPKGAGYTF,TGTGCCATCCCCAAGGGAGCGGGCTACACCTTC
TRBJ2-4,many,-,TRBV7-3,CASSPTASAKNIQYF,TGTGCCAGCAGCCCCACGGCCTCAGCCAAAAACATTCAGTACTTC
TRBJ2-6,many,-,TRBV12-3/TRBV12-4,CASTLSSSGANVLTF,TGTGCCAGCACCCTCAGCAGCTCTGGGGCCAACGTCCTGACTTTC
TRBJ2-3,many,-,TRBV14,CASSQGWTDTQYF,TGTGCCAGCAGCCAAGGTTGGACAGATACGCAGTATTTT
TRBJ2-7,many,-,TRBV4-3,CASSQEYLGGPYEQYF,TGCGCCAGCAGCCAAGAATACCTCGGGGGGCCCTACGAGCAGTACTTC
TRBJ1-5,many,-,TRBV29-1,CSVAGEYSNQPQHF,TGCAGCGTTGCAGGGGAATATAGCAATCAGCCCCAGCATTTT
TRBJ2-5,many,TRBD2,TRBV3-1,CASSQASGGKETQYF,TGTGCCAGCAGCCAGGCTAGCGGGGGAAAAGAGACCCAGTACTTC
TRBJ2-1,many,-,TRBV7-9,CASSYFWGTNEQFF,TGTGCCAGCAGCTATTTTTGGGGTACCAATGAGCAGTTCTTC
TRBJ2-5,few,TRBD1,TRBV7-9,CASSVAGTGKETQYF,TGTGCCAGCAGCGTCGCCGGGACAGGGAAAGAGACCCAGTACTTC
TRBJ2-7,many,-,TRBV21-1,CASRSGRGSGEQYF,TGTGCCAGCAGATCCGGACGGGGCTCGGGCGAGCAGTACTTC
TRBJ2-1,many,-,TRBV11-2,CASSLLGGYNEQFF,TGTGCCAGCAGCTTATTGGGCGGCTACAATGAGCAGTTCTTC
TRBJ1-4,-,-,TRBV5-1,CASSNGARNEKLFF,TGCGCCAGCAGCAACGGGGCACGTAATGAAAAACTGTTTTTT
TRBJ2-5,many,TRBD2,TRBV3-1,CASSQEPPGLGETQYF,TGTGCCAGCAGCCAAGAGCCCCCGGGACTAGGTGAGACCCAGTACTTC
TRBJ2-5,many,-,TRBV30,CAYGFSETQYF,TGTGCCTACGGGTTTTCAGAGACCCAGTACTTC
TRBJ2-3,many,-,TRBV7-8,CASSLVLAHFTDTQYF,TGTGCCAGCAGCTTAGTGCTAGCCCATTTCACAGATACGCAGTATTTT
TRBJ2-3,few,-,TRBV10-3,CAISEPLTTGTDTQYF,TGTGCCATCAGTGAGCCATTAACGACTGGTACAGATACGCAGTATTTT
TRBJ2-1,few,-,TRBV7-6,CASTPPQLSSYNEQFF,TGTGCCAGCACCCCTCCCCAGCTGAGCTCCTACAATGAGCAGTTCTTC
TRBJ1-2,few,TRBD1,TRBV12-3/TRBV12-4,CASSFQGGVSSYGYTF,TGTGCCAGCAGTTTTCAAGGGGGCGTATCTAGCTATGGCTACACCTTC
TRBJ2-5,many,-,TRBV3-1,CASSQEETQYF,TGTGCCAGCAGCCAAGAGGAGACCCAGTACTTC
TRBJ1-5,few,-,TRBV7-2,CASSAGRNQPQHF,TGTGCCAGCAGTGCTGGTCGCAATCAGCCCCAGCATTTT
TRBJ2-3,few,-,TRBV28,CASSFFRRDTQYF,TGTGCCAGCAGTTTTTTCAGGCGAGATACGCAGTATTTT
TRBJ2-7,many,TRBD1,TRBV4-1,CASSLLGTGVEQYF,TGCGCCAGCAGCCTCCTCGGGACAGGGGTCGAGCAGTACTTC
TRBJ2-1,many,TRBD1,TRBV3-1,CASSPHRDRGWSEQFF,TGTGCCAGCAGCCCACACCGGGACAGGGGATGGAGTGAGCAGTTCTTC
TRBJ2-4,many,-,TRBV24-1,CATRRFQYF,TGTGCCACCAGGCGCTTTCAGTACTTC
TRBJ2-5,many,TRBD2,TRBV7-9,CASSLGTSGGQETQYF,TGTGCCAGCAGCTTAGGAACTAGCGGGGGCCAAGAGACCCAGTACTTC
TRBJ1-2,-,-,TRBV7-8,CASSGTRGVYGYTF,TGTGCCAGCAGCGGCACACGGGGGGTGTATGGCTACACCTTC
TRBJ2-5,many,-,TRBV7-3,CASSLTPLGETQYF,TGTGCCAGCAGCTTAACTCCCTTAGGGGAGACCCAGTACTTC
TRBJ1-5,many,-,TRBV28,CATGWGLGGQPQHF,TGTGCCACAGGATGGGGGCTAGGAGGTCAGCCCCAGCATTTT
TRBJ2-2,many,TRBD2,TRBV29-1,CSVPKLAGGSTGELFF,TGCAGCGTTCCAAAACTAGCGGGGGGTTCCACCGGGGAGCTGTTTTTT